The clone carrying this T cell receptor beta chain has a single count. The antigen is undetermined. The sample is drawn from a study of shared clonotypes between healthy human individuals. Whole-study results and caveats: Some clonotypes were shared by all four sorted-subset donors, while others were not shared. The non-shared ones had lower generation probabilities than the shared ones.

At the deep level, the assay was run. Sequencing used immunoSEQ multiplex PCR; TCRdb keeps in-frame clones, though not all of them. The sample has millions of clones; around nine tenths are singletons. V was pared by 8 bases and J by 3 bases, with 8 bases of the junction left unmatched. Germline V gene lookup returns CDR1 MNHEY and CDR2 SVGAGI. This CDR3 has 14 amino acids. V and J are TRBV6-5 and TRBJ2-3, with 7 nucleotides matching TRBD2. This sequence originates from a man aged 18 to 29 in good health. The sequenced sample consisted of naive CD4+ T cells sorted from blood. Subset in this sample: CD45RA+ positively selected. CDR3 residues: CASYRTSKTDTQYF. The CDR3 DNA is TGTGCCAGCTACCGGACTAGTAAAACAGATACGCAGTATTTT.